The 19 T cell receptor beta chains below were found in one sample sequenced in a study of identical twins. Each CDR3 protein gets one entry after TCRdb re-called the 5' RACE reads with MiXCR. The sample has 500,000 to 600,000 distinct CDR3 sequences, roughly a fifth seen once. This sample was also put to use in a study of T cells expressing NK-cell markers.

Specimen: CD4+ T cells sorted from blood. The receptor set was obtained from a woman in her late teens or twenties in good health.

This chain joins TRBV11-2 and TRBJ2-3; a weak D match, TRBD1 (7 bases). The CDR3 contains 16 residues. Between the trimmed V and J ends, which lost 0 bases and 7 bases, there was a span of 17 bases. Per germline, CDR1 SGHAT and CDR2 FQNNGV. CDR3 protein: CASSLEGGGAFNTQYF. In nucleotides, the CDR3 is TGTGCCAGCAGCTTAGAAGGAGGGGGCGCGTTCAATACGCAGTATTTT.

The gene calls are TRBV20-1 and TRBJ2-5; the D is unclear. V dropped 0 bases and J dropped 1 base, with 12 bases sitting between them. The germline CDR1 and CDR2 sequences are DFQATT and SNEGSKA (reference sequence). There are 15 residues in the CDR3. For the CDR3, the DNA is TGCAGTGCTAGAGATCCTCGGGCAGGCCAAGAGACCCAGTACTTC. The encoded protein is CSARDPRAGQETQYF.

CDR3 sequence reads: CATVRTTQGYSNQPQHF. The CDR3 DNA sequence: TGTGCCACCGTTCGGACGACACAGGGATATAGCAATCAGCCCCAGCATTTT. The chain carries TRBV6-2 or TRBV6-3 and TRBJ1-5, with a tentative D call TRBD1 (6 bases). Trimming took 10 bases from V and 0 from J, leaving 22 bases between them. Germline CDR1 is MNHEY and CDR2 is SVGEGT. CDR3 length: 17 amino acids.

This clonotype was counted only a few times. The chain is built from TRBV10-2 and TRBJ1-2; the match to TRBD1 covers 7 bases. The J segment lost 7 bases and the V segment lost 0 bases, leaving 5 bases of the junction unmatched. Per germline, CDR1 WSHSY and CDR2 SAAADI. The CDR3 loop spans 14 amino acids. The CDR3, as DNA: TGCGCCAGCAGTGAGTCCCCGACAGGGTTTGGCTACACCTTC. This translates into CASSESPTGFGYTF.

The CDR3 bases are TGTGCCAGCAGCCAAGATCCGGCTAGCGTCAATGAGCAGTTCTTC. Residues: CASSQDPASVNEQFF. The chain uses TRBV4-2 and TRBJ2-1, with D maybe TRBD2 (6 bases). Germline V gene lookup returns CDR1 LGHNA and CDR2 YNFKEQ. CDR3 length equals 15 residues. V was shortened by 0 bases and J by 6 bases, with 12 bases between the two germline ends.

This clonotype was detected only a few times. This rearrangement joins TRBV6-2 or TRBV6-3 to TRBJ2-3; no clear D. Germline assignment: CDR1 MNHEY and CDR2 SVGEGT. The V gene lost 6 bases and the J gene lost 2 bases, with 18 bases spanning the gap. CDR3 size: 16 residues. The CDR3 sequence: CASRKLQRMSTDTQYF. The CDR3 coding sequence is TGTGCCAGCAGGAAACTACAGCGTATGTCCACAGATACGCAGTATTTT.

The chain links TRBV20-1 to TRBJ2-7; D not resolved. V shed 6 bases and J shed 5 bases, with 14 bases lying between them. CDR1 is DFQATT and CDR2 is SNEGSKA in the germline V gene (reference sequence). The CDR3 sequence is 12 residues long. The CDR3 here is CSAQPGSHEQYF. The CDR3 coding sequence is TGCAGTGCCCAACCGGGTTCCCACGAGCAGTACTTC.

The rearrangement links TRBV12-3 or TRBV12-4 to TRBJ2-1; D remains unclear. The V end lost 2 bases, the J end lost 5 bases, and 7 bases lay between the germline ends. The CDR3 has 13 residues. CDR3 nucleotide sequence: TGTGCCAGCAGTTTATTCAGCGACAATGAGCAGTTCTTC. Translation: CASSLFSDNEQFF.

This rearrangement joins TRBV11-2 to TRBJ2-3; TRBD2 is a possible D gene (6 bases). The V end lost 6 bases, the J end lost 4 bases, and 20 bases lay between the germline ends. This CDR3 is 16 amino acids long. Germline V gives CDR1 SGHAT, CDR2 FQNNGV. CDR3 nucleotide sequence: TGTGCCAGCAGATTCGGTTCGGGAGTGATGGCAGATACGCAGTATTTT. Translated: CASRFGSGVMADTQYF.

This clonotype showed up just a few times. The chain uses TRBV20-1 and TRBJ2-7, with 14 bases that match TRBD2. Germline assignment: CDR1 DFQATT and CDR2 SNEGSKA (reference sequence). Losses at the gene ends were 5 bases for V and 5 bases for J; bases not matched to a gene: 11. The CDR3 is 16 amino acids. CDR3 coding DNA: TGCAGTGCTTCCCGCCGACTAGCGGGAGGGCCCCACGAGCAGTACTTC. It yields the protein CSASRRLAGGPHEQYF.

This clonotype was counted only a few times. The J gene is TRBJ1-6, the V gene TRBV11-3; D gene ambiguous. The CDR3 runs 15 residues. The germline gives CDR1 SGHNT, CDR2 YENEEA. Trimming shortened V by 3 bases and J by 8 bases, and 14 bases separated the two germline ends. CDR3 protein: CASSLGSGEYSPLHF. The DNA of the CDR3 is TGTGCCAGCAGCTTGGGTAGCGGGGAATATTCACCCCTCCACTTT.

This clonotype has a single count. V usage is TRBV6-7 and J usage is TRBJ1-2, with D tentatively TRBD1 (5 bases). TRBV6-7 is an ORF; its function is uncertain. V lost 9 bases and J lost 5, with 16 bases in between. The CDR3 runs to 13 residues. The CDR3 reads CARKTALGYGYTF. The CDR3 DNA sequence: TGTGCCAGGAAGACAGCCTTAGGGTATGGCTACACCTTC.

This clonotype was picked up many times. V is TRBV5-1 and J is TRBJ1-6; D ambiguous. V lost 0 bases and J 3 bases, leaving 10 bases between the germline ends. Germline CDR1 and CDR2: SGHRS and YFSETQ. The CDR3 loop spans 16 amino acids. CDR3 bases: TGCGCCAGCAGCTTGGGACCGTCACACTATAATTCACCCCTCCACTTT. Its translation: CASSLGPSHYNSPLHF.

This clonotype was seen repeatedly, ten times or more. J is TRBJ2-3 and V is TRBV15; TRBD2 agrees at 9 bases. After removal of 1 base from V and 3 bases from J, the junction contained 5 bases not matched to a gene. CDR1 is LNHNV and CDR2 is YYDKDF in the germline V gene (reference sequence). CDR3 size: 16 residues. The CDR3 protein is CATSRVRGGLTDTQYF. CDR3 nucleotides: TGTGCCACCAGCAGAGTGCGGGGGGGCCTGACAGATACGCAGTATTTT.

In the case of this clonotype: Germline and junction disagree at one end, which may indicate a read error. The chain employs TRBV20-1 and TRBJ1-1, with 10 bases lining up with TRBD1. CDR3 length: 14 residues. Germline-derived CDR1 and CDR2 are DFQATT and SNEGSKA (reference sequence). The CDR3 reads CSARTETGGSEAFF. The CDR3 nucleotides read TGCAGTGCTAGGACCGAGACAGGGGGCTCTGAAGCCTTCTTT.

The gene calls are TRBV6-1 and TRBJ2-1; 7 positions agree with TRBD1. The CDR3 contains 14 residues. Germline V lookup: CDR1 MNHNS, CDR2 SASEGT. V was pared by 6 bases and J by 6 bases, with 8 bases of the junction left unmatched. CDR3 in amino acids: CASSTPGQLNEQFF. The CDR3 DNA is TGTGCCAGCAGCACCCCGGGACAGCTCAATGAGCAGTTCTTC.

The gene calls are TRBV28 and TRBJ2-1, with a tentative D call TRBD1 (5 bases). Germline V gene sequence: CDR1 MDHEN, CDR2 SYDVKM. The CDR3 covers 12 residues. V lost 7 bases and J lost 8, with 12 bases in between. The CDR3 DNA follows: TGTGCCAGCAAGGCAGGGCTCTATGAGCAGTTCTTC. This encodes CASKAGLYEQFF.

This clonotype was seen a handful of times. This rearrangement joins TRBV6-1 to TRBJ2-3; 12 positions match TRBD2. The CDR3 is 16 amino acids. Losses at the gene ends were 4 bases for V and 5 bases for J; bases not matched to a gene: 7. Germline-derived CDR1 and CDR2 are MNHNS and SASEGT. CDR3 loop: CASSATSGSVLDTQYF. CDR3 sequence (DNA): TGTGCCAGCAGTGCGACTAGCGGGAGTGTGTTAGATACGCAGTATTTT.

The chain employs TRBV20-1 and TRBJ2-1; 10 positions match TRBD2. The germline CDR1 and CDR2 sequences are DFQATT and SNEGSKA (reference sequence). With 0 bases clipped from V and 5 bases from J, the junction kept 10 bases outside the gene matches. The CDR3 length is 17 residues. The CDR3 protein is CSARDRSSGGRNNEQFF. CDR3 coding DNA: TGCAGTGCTAGAGATCGATCTAGCGGGGGCCGTAACAATGAGCAGTTCTTC.